Sequencing of this TCR beta chain was carried out in a study of cytomegalovirus exposure and HLA in healthy donors. General study points: The authors later found HLA-associated TCR beta chains more clonally expanded than equally common others. There were a few CMV-associated chains whose specificity for CMV antigens was confirmed in vitro.

Germline V gene sequence: CDR1 MNHEY, CDR2 SVGAGI. V lost 6 bases to trimming and J lost 0 bases; unmatched junction nucleotides: 3. This CDR3 has 14 amino acids. Both 60 Vbeta primers and 13 Jbeta primers went into the PCR. Clones were sequenced by immunoSEQ multiplex PCR, and TCRdb holds only the in-frame ones, with some missing. The top ten clones hold 1% of a sample with some 120,000 clones, roughly 80% of them seen once. About this clone: Its antigen is currently unknown.

Sequenced: PBMCs. The chain links TRBV6-5 to TRBJ2-3; 7 bases line up with TRBD1. The origin of this receptor is a man aged 35 to 55 in good health and CMV-seronegative. CDR3 residues: CASRQTGSTDTQYF. DNA of the CDR3: TGTGCCAGCAGACAGACAGGGAGCACAGATACGCAGTATTTT.